The clone carrying this TCR beta chain was found once. Its cognate antigen is unknown. The data are from a study of cytomegalovirus exposure and HLA in healthy donors. The study, taken as a whole, reports: Equally common other TCR beta chains were less clonally expanded than HLA-associated ones, a later analysis found. About 150 TCR beta chains were listed as cytomegalovirus-associated.

Unmatched junction bases numbered 8, after V lost 2 bases and J lost 15 bases. This CDR3 is built from 15 residues. Germline V gene lookup returns CDR1 SGDLS and CDR2 YYNGEE. Researchers ran the PCR with 60 Vbeta and 13 Jbeta primers. Using immunoSEQ multiplex PCR, the repertoire was profiled, and TCRdb retains in-frame clones only, with some absent. In the table there are about 43,000 clones, 50% to 75% of which are singletons. V usage is TRBV9 and J usage is TRBJ2-1; the match to TRBD2 covers 16 bases. Input material: PBMCs. The source of this sequence is a human donor in good health. The CDR3 DNA reads as TGTGCCAGCAGCGTCGACACGGGACTAGCGGGGGGGCTGTTCTTC. Protein product: CASSVDTGLAGGLFF.